The T cell receptor (beta chain) under discussion was sequenced for a study of spatial heterogeneity in lung cancer. This CDR3 has 17 residues. Germline CDR1 is MNHEY and CDR2 is SVGAGI. The J segment lost 0 bases and the V segment lost 6 bases, leaving 8 bases of the junction unmatched. TCRdb ran MiXCR on the 5' RACE reads and lists one entry per CDR3 protein. This table has about 48,000 distinct CDR3 sequences, over 4.5% appearing once. Regarding this clonotype: Its specificity is unknown.

Study-level findings and limits: Whereas they appeared in blood less at follow-up, ubiquitous expanded tumor TCRs appeared there more at resection.

Time point defined: sample taken at primary tumor resection. Unsorted whole RNA from tumor, nontumor lung or frozen PBMC underwent sequencing. Material: PBMCs, obtained at surgery. J is TRBJ2-3 and V is TRBV6-5; 11 nucleotides line up with TRBD2. The sequence derives from a male donor with early-stage non-small cell lung cancer. In DNA, the CDR3 is TGTGCCAGCAGGCGGCTAGCGGGAGGTCGGAGCACAGATACGCAGTATTTT. Translating gives CASRRLAGGRSTDTQYF.